This is a list of T cell receptor beta chains from one sample in a study of shared clonotypes between healthy human individuals. Using immunoSEQ multiplex PCR, the repertoire was profiled, and TCRdb retains in-frame clones only, with some absent. The sample lists 2,500,000 or so clones, 93% occurring once. Material for sequencing was naive CD4+ T cells from PBMCs. The receptors originated from a man between 18 and 35 years old in good health. Some clones in this sample may be carry-over from other donors' samples. CDR3s include the opening cysteine and the closing phenylalanine or tryptophan. A D gene is named only where the DNA matches it firmly. The size entry is marked missing in some rows and otherwise reads once, few, many or a size class.

v_gene: TRBV10-3; abundance: NA; j_gene: TRBJ2-1; d_gene: NA; CDR3aa: CATQYSGNDLEQFF; CDR3nt: TGTGCCACCCAGTATAGCGGAAACGATCTTGAGCAGTTCTTC
v_gene: TRBV27; abundance: NA; j_gene: TRBJ2-1; d_gene: NA; CDR3aa: CASSLSTAIEQFF; CDR3nt: TGTGCCAGCAGTTTATCTACAGCGATTGAGCAGTTCTTC
v_gene: TRBV6-5; abundance: NA; j_gene: TRBJ1-1; d_gene: NA; CDR3aa: CASSPRARSTAEAFF; CDR3nt: TGTGCCAGCAGTCCACGTGCACGATCCACCGCTGAAGCTTTCTTT
v_gene: TRBV4-2; abundance: NA; j_gene: TRBJ2-1; d_gene: NA; CDR3aa: CASSQEGVNEQFF; CDR3nt: TGTGCCAGCAGCCAAGAAGGCGTCAATGAGCAGTTCTTC
v_gene: TRBV5-1; abundance: NA; j_gene: TRBJ1-3; d_gene: NA; CDR3aa: CASRDLQPGSGNTIYF; CDR3nt: TGCGCCAGCCGGGACCTCCAACCCGGCTCTGGAAACACCATATATTTT
v_gene: TRBV5-1; abundance: NA; j_gene: TRBJ2-5; d_gene: TRBD1; CDR3aa: CASSLLTQGAGETQYF; CDR3nt: TGCGCCAGCAGTCTCCTTACACAGGGGGCGGGGGAGACCCAGTACTTC
v_gene: TRBV2; abundance: NA; j_gene: TRBJ2-1; d_gene: TRBD1; CDR3aa: CASRGTGGEQFF; CDR3nt: TGTGCCAGCAGGGGGACAGGGGGTGAGCAGTTCTTC
v_gene: TRBV19; abundance: NA; j_gene: TRBJ1-1; d_gene: NA; CDR3aa: CASSIELIWGVPGTEAFF; CDR3nt: TGTGCCAGTAGTATTGAACTTATATGGGGGGTCCCAGGGACTGAAGCTTTCTTT
v_gene: TRBV14; abundance: once; j_gene: TRBJ2-7; d_gene: NA; CDR3aa: CASSIGRLTYEQYF; CDR3nt: TGTGCCAGCAGCATCGGTAGGTTAACCTACGAGCAGTACTTC
v_gene: TRBV28; abundance: NA; j_gene: TRBJ2-1; d_gene: NA; CDR3aa: CASSLGGARYNEQFF; CDR3nt: TGTGCCAGCAGTTTAGGAGGGGCTAGGTACAATGAGCAGTTCTTC
v_gene: TRBV4-1; abundance: once; j_gene: TRBJ1-4; d_gene: NA; CDR3aa: CASRPGRANEKLFF; CDR3nt: TGCGCCAGCAGACCAGGGAGAGCTAATGAAAAACTGTTTTTT
v_gene: TRBV18; abundance: NA; j_gene: TRBJ2-7; d_gene: NA; CDR3aa: CASSPLAISYEQYF; CDR3nt: TGTGCCAGCTCACCACTAGCCATCTCCTACGAGCAGTACTTC
v_gene: TRBV18; abundance: NA; j_gene: TRBJ1-5; d_gene: TRBD1; CDR3aa: CASSRTGDNQPQHF; CDR3nt: TGTGCCAGCTCAAGGACAGGGGACAATCAGCCCCAGCATTTT
v_gene: TRBV6-1; abundance: NA; j_gene: TRBJ2-7; d_gene: TRBD1; CDR3aa: CASSAGTGTSTYF; CDR3nt: TGTGCCAGCAGTGCCGGGACAGGGACGAGCACGTACTTC
v_gene: TRBV28; abundance: once; j_gene: TRBJ2-2; d_gene: NA; CDR3aa: CASRGETATGELFF; CDR3nt: TGTGCCAGCAGGGGGGAAACAGCCACCGGGGAGCTGTTTTTT
v_gene: TRBV27; abundance: NA; j_gene: TRBJ2-2; d_gene: NA; CDR3aa: CASSLYRNTGELFF; CDR3nt: TGTGCCAGCAGTTTATACAGGAACACCGGGGAGCTGTTTTTT
v_gene: TRBV7-9; abundance: NA; j_gene: TRBJ2-1; d_gene: NA; CDR3aa: CASSLMGYNEQFF; CDR3nt: TGTGCCAGCAGCTTAATGGGGTACAATGAGCAGTTCTTC
v_gene: TRBV4-3; abundance: NA; j_gene: TRBJ2-6; d_gene: NA; CDR3aa: CASSLDPTASGANVLTF; CDR3nt: TGCGCCAGCAGCCTGGACCCCACAGCCTCTGGGGCCAACGTCCTGACTTTC
v_gene: TRBV7-2; abundance: NA; j_gene: TRBJ2-7; d_gene: TRBD2; CDR3aa: CASSLGTSGNYEQYF; CDR3nt: TGTGCCAGCAGCTTAGGCACTAGCGGGAATTACGAGCAGTACTTC
v_gene: TRBV4-3; abundance: NA; j_gene: TRBJ2-3; d_gene: NA; CDR3aa: CASSQDRTAEADTQYF; CDR3nt: TGCGCCAGCAGCCAAGATCGAACGGCGGAGGCAGATACGCAGTATTTT
v_gene: TRBV5-1; abundance: NA; j_gene: TRBJ2-3; d_gene: TRBD2; CDR3aa: CASTPSLAASTDTQYF; CDR3nt: TGCGCCAGCACTCCGTCACTAGCGGCTAGCACAGATACGCAGTATTTT
v_gene: TRBV5-4; abundance: NA; j_gene: TRBJ2-7; d_gene: NA; CDR3aa: CASSRDWSSYEQYF; CDR3nt: TGTGCCAGCAGCCGGGACTGGAGCTCCTACGAGCAGTACTTC
v_gene: TRBV28; abundance: NA; j_gene: TRBJ2-3; d_gene: NA; CDR3aa: CASSPPMRTDTQYF; CDR3nt: TGTGCCAGCAGTCCCCCCATGAGAACAGATACGCAGTATTTT
v_gene: TRBV5-1; abundance: NA; j_gene: TRBJ2-5; d_gene: NA; CDR3aa: CASSLVSQETQYF; CDR3nt: TGCGCCAGCAGCTTGGTTTCCCAAGAGACCCAGTACTTC
v_gene: TRBV11-2; abundance: NA; j_gene: TRBJ2-5; d_gene: NA; CDR3aa: CASSFWGPETQYF; CDR3nt: TGTGCCAGCAGCTTTTGGGGGCCGGAGACCCAGTACTTC
v_gene: TRBV6-1; abundance: NA; j_gene: TRBJ1-5; d_gene: NA; CDR3aa: CASLSQGQRNQPQHF; CDR3nt: TGTGCCAGCCTGAGTCAGGGGCAACGCAATCAGCCCCAGCATTTT
v_gene: TRBV7-2; abundance: NA; j_gene: TRBJ2-1; d_gene: NA; CDR3aa: CASSRRQTNNNEQFF; CDR3nt: TGTGCCAGCAGCCGTCGACAGACAAATAACAATGAGCAGTTCTTC
v_gene: TRBV7-2; abundance: NA; j_gene: TRBJ2-2; d_gene: NA; CDR3aa: CASSSLRAGELFF; CDR3nt: TGTGCCAGCAGCTCACTCCGGGCCGGGGAGCTGTTTTTT
v_gene: TRBV13; abundance: NA; j_gene: TRBJ2-7; d_gene: TRBD1; CDR3aa: CASSRRDRGVKQYF; CDR3nt: TGTGCCAGCAGCCGCAGAGACAGGGGTGTGAAGCAGTACTTC
v_gene: TRBV5-4; abundance: NA; j_gene: TRBJ1-1; d_gene: TRBD1; CDR3aa: CASSGSQGGNTEAFF; CDR3nt: TGTGCCAGCAGCGGGTCACAGGGGGGGAACACTGAAGCTTTCTTT
v_gene: TRBV7-3; abundance: NA; j_gene: TRBJ2-3; d_gene: NA; CDR3aa: CASSYAGTRGTDTQYF; CDR3nt: TGTGCCAGCAGCTACGCCGGGACACGAGGCACAGATACGCAGTATTTT
v_gene: TRBV5-1; abundance: NA; j_gene: TRBJ1-1; d_gene: NA; CDR3aa: CASSLGGGMNTEAFF; CDR3nt: TGCGCCAGCAGCTTGGGAGGGGGAATGAACACTGAAGCTTTCTTT
v_gene: TRBV15; abundance: NA; j_gene: TRBJ2-3; d_gene: NA; CDR3aa: CATTRPMGTDTQYF; CDR3nt: TGTGCCACCACCCGGCCGATGGGCACAGATACGCAGTATTTT
v_gene: TRBV10-3; abundance: NA; j_gene: TRBJ2-6; d_gene: TRBD1; CDR3aa: CAISPGTGGSGANVLTF; CDR3nt: TGTGCCATCAGTCCCGGGACAGGGGGGTCTGGGGCCAACGTCCTGACTTTC
v_gene: TRBV4-1; abundance: NA; j_gene: TRBJ2-7; d_gene: NA; CDR3aa: CASSLMTWEGPSYEQYF; CDR3nt: TGCGCCAGCAGCCTAATGACTTGGGAAGGCCCATCCTACGAGCAGTACTTC
v_gene: TRBV30; abundance: NA; j_gene: TRBJ1-2; d_gene: TRBD1; CDR3aa: CAWIPGQGSYTF; CDR3nt: TGTGCCTGGATCCCCGGACAGGGGTCCTACACCTTC
v_gene: TRBV4-1; abundance: NA; j_gene: TRBJ1-5; d_gene: NA; CDR3aa: CASSQEGDRHSNQPQHF; CDR3nt: TGCGCCAGCAGCCAAGAAGGAGACCGGCATAGCAATCAGCCCCAGCATTTT
v_gene: TRBV6-6; abundance: NA; j_gene: TRBJ2-7; d_gene: TRBD1; CDR3aa: CASSSPDRAAYEQYF; CDR3nt: TGTGCCAGCAGTTCTCCGGACAGGGCCGCCTACGAGCAGTACTTC
v_gene: TRBV7-9; abundance: NA; j_gene: TRBJ2-1; d_gene: NA; CDR3aa: CASSRTVYNEQFF; CDR3nt: TGTGCAAGCTCTCGGACGGTTTACAATGAGCAGTTCTTC
v_gene: TRBV29-1; abundance: NA; j_gene: TRBJ2-1; d_gene: TRBD2; CDR3aa: CSVVEREGLLNGQFF; CDR3nt: TGCAGCGTTGTTGAGCGGGAGGGCCTCCTAAATGGGCAGTTCTTC
v_gene: TRBV7-6; abundance: NA; j_gene: TRBJ1-3; d_gene: NA; CDR3aa: CASSRNRQGSGNTIYF; CDR3nt: TGTGCCAGCAGCCGGAATAGGCAGGGCTCTGGAAACACCATATATTTT
v_gene: TRBV6-1; abundance: NA; j_gene: TRBJ1-3; d_gene: TRBD1; CDR3aa: CASGQGTGNTIYF; CDR3nt: TGTGCCAGCGGACAGGGGACTGGAAACACCATATATTTT